Below, 22 T cell receptor beta chains from the same sample are listed, as sequenced in a study of identical twins. TCRdb called the 5' RACE reads again in MiXCR, with one record for every CDR3 protein. Here the sample spans some 760,000 distinct CDR3 sequences, over 15% being singletons. The same sample was also used in a study of T cells expressing NK-cell markers.

Sequences were obtained from PBMCs. These receptor sequences come from a woman between 18 and 30 years old in good health.

V is TRBV2 and J is TRBJ2-1; D gene uncertain. The V end lost 7 bases, the J end lost 2 bases, and 18 bases lay between the germline ends. CDR1 and CDR2 from the germline V gene are SNHLY and FYNNEI. This CDR3 has 16 residues. CDR3 DNA sequence: TGTGCCAGCACCCGATTCGGACCTCGCCCCTACAATGAGCAGTTCTTC. Translation: CASTRFGPRPYNEQFF.

This clonotype was seen more than once but under ten times. The chain joins TRBV20-1 to TRBJ1-2, with a tentative D call TRBD1 (6 bases). Trimming stripped 6 bases from V and 4 bases from J, with 15 bases between. The CDR3 is made up of 13 amino acids. Per the germline V gene, CDR1 is DFQATT and CDR2 is SNEGSKA (reference sequence). CDR3 in amino acids: CSARDTLSYGYTF. CDR3 DNA: TGCAGTGCGCGGGACACGCTCTCCTATGGCTACACCTTC.

In DNA, the CDR3 is TGTGCCAGCAGCTTAGAAGATCTAAATACGCAGTATTTT. It yields the protein CASSLEDLNTQYF. This chain uses TRBV7-2 with TRBJ2-3; no clear D. Trimming took off 1 base at V and 7 bases at J, with 9 bases between the two ends. This CDR3 spans 13 amino acids. CDR1 and CDR2 (germline): SGHTA, FQGNSA.

This clonotype was found a few times. This chain connects TRBV4-3 to TRBJ2-1; D is uncertain. Germline values: CDR1 LGHNA, CDR2 YSLEER. V gave up 0 bases and J gave up 5 bases, with 14 bases separating them. The CDR3 is 16 residues long. CDR3: CASSQEARLVNNEQFF. The DNA for the CDR3 is TGCGCCAGCAGCCAAGAGGCCCGACTTGTGAACAATGAGCAGTTCTTC.

This rearrangement joins TRBV11-2 to TRBJ1-2, with D possibly matching TRBD1 (5 bases). The germline V gene has CDR1 SGHAT and CDR2 FQNNGV. The CDR3 length is 15 residues. V was shortened by 6 bases and J by 7 bases, with 21 bases between the two germline ends. This chain's CDR3 is CASRAWGSGAVGYTF. CDR3 DNA: TGTGCCAGCAGGGCCTGGGGCAGTGGGGCGGTTGGCTACACCTTC. Drawing the rest from reference TRBV11-2 and TRBJ1-2, the complete variable domain is EAGVAQSPRYKIIEKRQSVAFWCNPISGHATLYWYQQILGQGPKLLIQFQNNGVVDDSQLPKDRFSAERLKGVDSTLKIQPAKLEDSAVYLCASRAWGSGAVGYTFGSGTRLTVV.

This clonotype was counted only a few times. This sequence joins TRBV20-1 and TRBJ2-7; 8 positions agree with TRBD2. This CDR3 spans 13 amino acids. Germline V gene lookup returns CDR1 DFQATT and CDR2 SNEGSKA (reference sequence). The J segment lost 2 bases and the V segment lost 3 bases, leaving 3 bases of the junction unmatched. The CDR3 DNA sequence: TGCAGTGCTAGCGGCGGGGGGACCTACGAGCAGTACTTC. This sequence encodes CSASGGGTYEQYF.

This sequence joins TRBV9 and TRBJ2-7; TRBD2 agrees at 10 bases. From germline, CDR1 is SGDLS and CDR2 YYNGEE. The CDR3 consists of 16 residues. V shed 3 bases and J 5 bases; nucleotides not matched to a gene: 11. DNA for the CDR3: TGTGCCAGCAGCGGTCGGGGGAGCGGGGGGGCCCACGAGCAGTACTTC. It yields the protein CASSGRGSGGAHEQYF.

This clonotype was seen a handful of times. This chain links TRBV20-1 with TRBJ2-7; 7 bases map to TRBD2. Germline CDR1 and CDR2: DFQATT and SNEGSKA (reference sequence). V was clipped by 0 bases and J by 2 bases; unmatched bases: 4. There are 14 residues in the CDR3. Here the CDR3 reads CSAREREKTYEQYF. Here the CDR3 DNA reads TGCAGTGCTAGAGAGCGGGAGAAGACCTACGAGCAGTACTTC.

This clonotype has only a few counts. V usage is TRBV11-2 and J usage is TRBJ2-7; unclear D gene. Trimming removed 4 bases from V and 3 bases from J, with 13 bases in between. Germline V gives CDR1 SGHAT, CDR2 FQNNGV. The CDR3 consists of 14 residues. The CDR3 sequence: CASSWHFVDYEQYF. Here the CDR3 DNA reads TGTGCCAGCAGCTGGCACTTCGTGGACTACGAGCAGTACTTC. Filled out from reference TRBV11-2 and TRBJ2-7, the complete variable domain reads EAGVAQSPRYKIIEKRQSVAFWCNPISGHATLYWYQQILGQGPKLLIQFQNNGVVDDSQLPKDRFSAERLKGVDSTLKIQPAKLEDSAVYLCASSWHFVDYEQYFGPGTRLTVT.

This clonotype was detected a few times. The genes are TRBV7-9 and TRBJ2-1; 15 nucleotides align to TRBD2. There are 17 residues in the CDR3. Trimming removed 5 bases from V and 3 bases from J; junction bases left unmatched: 5. Looked up from germline, CDR1 is SEHNR and CDR2 is FQNEAQ (reference sequence). Written as DNA, the CDR3 is TGTGCCAGCAGCCGGAGGACTAGCGGGAGGGACTACAATGAGCAGTTCTTC. Protein product: CASSRRTSGRDYNEQFF.

The V gene is TRBV19, the J gene TRBJ2-3; D unclear. CDR1 is LNHDA, CDR2 SQIVND, per germline (reference sequence). Trimming took off 7 bases at V and 6 bases at J, with 17 bases between the two ends. This CDR3 has 14 amino acids. The CDR3 loop reads CASTATGLGDTQYF. The CDR3 DNA follows: TGTGCCAGTACGGCGACGGGCTTAGGGGATACGCAGTATTTT.

This clonotype was found a few times. The V call is TRBV6-1, the J call TRBJ1-2; 10 positions match TRBD1. The CDR3 covers 15 residues. The germline gives CDR1 MNHNS, CDR2 SASEGT. Germline trimming cut 5 bases from V and 4 bases from J; bases unmatched to any gene: 7. CDR3 sequence: CASSQPGQGIYGYTF. The CDR3 bases are TGTGCCAGCAGTCAACCGGGACAGGGGATCTATGGCTACACCTTC.

This clonotype has just a few counts. At one end the junction does not follow the germline gene, possibly because of a read error. This sequence joins TRBV20-1 and TRBJ2-7; no clear D gene. Germline CDR1 is DFQATT and CDR2 is SNEGSKA (reference sequence). This CDR3 is 13 amino acids long. The CDR3 DNA reads TGCAGTGCGAGAGATGCTCGATCCTCCGAGCAGTACTTC. Translation gives CSARDARSSEQYF.

This clonotype was counted a single time. The CDR3 ends on some other residue instead of the conserved phenylalanine or tryptophan, so this is likely a read error. The J gene is TRBJ2-7, the V gene TRBV7-8, with D maybe TRBD1 (5 bases). The CDR3 is made up of 15 amino acids. V dropped 1 base and J dropped 0 bases, with 10 bases sitting between them. CDR1 SGHVS and CDR2 FQNEAQ come from the germline V gene. CDR3 sequence (DNA): TGTGCCAGCAGCTTAGTCAGGGTGATCTCCTACGAGCAGTACTAC. This sequence encodes CASSLVRVISYEQYY.

This clonotype appeared a few times. This chain connects TRBV11-1 to TRBJ2-3; D gene ambiguous. CDR1 is SGHAT and CDR2 is FQDESV in the germline V gene (reference sequence). The ends were cut back, 5 bases at V and 8 bases at J, with 32 bases in the middle. The CDR3 is 19 residues long. This CDR3 is CASSKLKSTQHRGVGTQYF. CDR3 nucleotides: TGTGCCAGCAGCAAACTGAAGTCCACTCAGCACCGAGGAGTGGGTACGCAGTATTTT.

The V call is TRBV12-3 or TRBV12-4, the J call TRBJ2-6; 13 nucleotides align to TRBD2. CDR3 length: 20 residues. Trimming at V came to 6 bases and at J to 0 bases, leaving 11 bases not matched to a gene. In DNA form, the CDR3 reads TGTGCCAGCAGCCCGAATCCGGGACTAGCGGGGCTCTCTGGGGCCAACGTCCTGACTTTC. It codes for CASSPNPGLAGLSGANVLTF.

The rearrangement uses TRBV9 and TRBJ1-2; no reliable D call. The germline gives CDR1 SGDLS, CDR2 YYNGEE. This CDR3 has 14 residues. The V gene lost 2 bases and the J gene lost 2 bases, with 10 bases spanning the gap. CDR3 nucleotides: TGTGCCAGCAGCGTCGGCCGGAAGAACTATGGCTACACCTTC. The encoded protein is CASSVGRKNYGYTF.

This clonotype has just a few counts. The chain is built from TRBV7-9 and TRBJ2-7; no definite D call. This CDR3 is 14 amino acids long. Germline assignment: CDR1 SEHNR and CDR2 FQNEAQ (reference sequence). The V end lost 1 base, the J end lost 2 bases, and 9 bases lay between the germline ends. CDR3 residues: CASSLGPPPYEQYF. Here the CDR3 DNA reads TGTGCCAGCAGCTTAGGCCCCCCCCCCTACGAGCAGTACTTC.

This clonotype was observed a few times. V is TRBV6-2 or TRBV6-3 and J is TRBJ2-3; 8 positions agree with TRBD2. There are 17 residues in the CDR3. V was clipped by 7 bases and J by 2 bases; unmatched bases: 14. In germline, CDR1 is MNHEY, CDR2 SVGEGT. This CDR3 is CASTHRPTSGPTDTQYF. In DNA form, the CDR3 reads TGTGCCAGCACCCACCGCCCTACTAGCGGACCCACAGATACGCAGTATTTT.

Comments on this clonotype: Relative to the germline gene, one junction end is altered; a read error may explain this. This rearrangement joins TRBV9 to TRBJ1-6, with TRBD1 as a possible D gene (6 bases). Germline CDR1 is SGDLS and CDR2 is YYNGEE. The length of the CDR3 is 15 residues. The CDR3 loop reads CASSEEGQGLSPPHF. In DNA, the CDR3 is TGTGCCAGCAGCGAGGAGGGACAAGGGTTATCACCCCCCCACTTT.

This clonotype has more than one count but fewer than ten. This chain links TRBV12-3 or TRBV12-4 with TRBJ2-1, with TRBD2 matching over 8 bases. This CDR3 spans 14 amino acids. V lost 7 bases and J lost 8; bases outside the gene matches: 10. CDR3 residues: CASMGLGMEDEQFF. CDR3 coding DNA: TGTGCCAGCATGGGACTAGGGATGGAAGATGAGCAGTTCTTC.

This chain connects TRBV2 to TRBJ1-5; the D gene is possibly TRBD1 (6 bases). The CDR3 totals 16 residues. V was trimmed by 6 bases and J by 0 bases, leaving 15 bases between them. Germline V lookup: CDR1 SNHLY, CDR2 FYNNEI. The CDR3 is CASRPRTDYSNQPQHF. CDR3 sequence (DNA): TGTGCCAGCAGACCAAGGACAGACTATAGCAATCAGCCCCAGCATTTT.